The sequence of this T cell receptor beta chain was determined in a study of regulatory T cells in long-lasting Graves disease. Study background: Over-5-year antithyroid drug use with positive TSH receptor antibodies defined persistent Graves' disease in the study. Study-wide points: Possibly, accuracy suffered from the small sample size. Persistent disease showed a preference for TRBV28, TRBJ1-2 and TRBJ2-5. Persistent patients had more shared public clonotypes (2,741) than new patients (about 970).

Documented time point: persistent/refractory GD, antithyroid drugs over 5 years with positive TRAb. The authors made the TCR library using RNA they extracted from PBMCs. HTBI primers from iRepertoire and Arm-PCR of CDR3 regions yielded the TCR beta libraries. TCRdb used MiXCR to reprocess the multiplex PCR reads, holding one entry per CDR3 protein. The table has roughly 360,000 distinct CDR3 sequences, roughly 23% seen once. This clonotype was observed at least ten times. Its matching antigen is unknown. The CDR3 runs 15 residues. The germline gives CDR1 MDHEN, CDR2 SYDVKM. V was shortened by 6 bases and J by 0 bases, with 11 bases between the two germline ends.

J is TRBJ1-4 and V is TRBV28, with unresolved D. This clonotype was obtained from a woman aged 40 to 55 with Graves disease. The sequenced sample was peripheral blood mononuclear cells (PBMCs), obtained when the disease was refractory, from a patient treated with antithyroid drugs. The CDR3 DNA is TGTGCCAGCAGCAATCTAGTTGCAACTAATGAAAAACTGTTTTTT. This translates into CASSNLVATNEKLFF.